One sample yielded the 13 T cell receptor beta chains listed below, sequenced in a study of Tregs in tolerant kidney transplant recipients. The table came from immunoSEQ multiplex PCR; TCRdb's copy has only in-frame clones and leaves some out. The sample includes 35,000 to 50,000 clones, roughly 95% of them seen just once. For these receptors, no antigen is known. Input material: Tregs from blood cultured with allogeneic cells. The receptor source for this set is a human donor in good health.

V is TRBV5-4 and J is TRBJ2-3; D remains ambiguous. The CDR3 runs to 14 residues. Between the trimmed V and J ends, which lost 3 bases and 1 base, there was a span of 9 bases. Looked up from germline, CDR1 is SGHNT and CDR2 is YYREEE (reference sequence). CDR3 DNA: TGTGCCAGCAGCTCGCGCGCGGGCACAGATACGCAGTATTTT. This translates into CASSSRAGTDTQYF.

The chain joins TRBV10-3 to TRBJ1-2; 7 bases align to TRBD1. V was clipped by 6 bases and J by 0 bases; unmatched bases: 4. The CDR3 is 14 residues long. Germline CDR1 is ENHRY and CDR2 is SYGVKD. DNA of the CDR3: TGTGCCATCAGGGGGACAGCGACTAACTATGGCTACACCTTC. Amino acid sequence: CAIRGTATNYGYTF.

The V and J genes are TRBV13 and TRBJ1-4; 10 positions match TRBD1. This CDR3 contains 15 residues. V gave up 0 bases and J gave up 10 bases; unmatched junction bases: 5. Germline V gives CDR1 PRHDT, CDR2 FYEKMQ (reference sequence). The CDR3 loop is CASSLGTGTGVKLFF. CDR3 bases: TGTGCCAGCAGCTTAGGGACCGGGACAGGGGTAAAACTGTTTTTT.

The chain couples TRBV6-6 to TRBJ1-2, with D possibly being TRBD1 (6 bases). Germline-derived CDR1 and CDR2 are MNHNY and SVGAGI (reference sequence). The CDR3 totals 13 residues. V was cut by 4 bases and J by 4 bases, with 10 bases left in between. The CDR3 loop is CASSSAGAYGYTF. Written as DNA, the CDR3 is TGTGCCAGCAGTTCCGCAGGGGCCTATGGCTACACCTTC.

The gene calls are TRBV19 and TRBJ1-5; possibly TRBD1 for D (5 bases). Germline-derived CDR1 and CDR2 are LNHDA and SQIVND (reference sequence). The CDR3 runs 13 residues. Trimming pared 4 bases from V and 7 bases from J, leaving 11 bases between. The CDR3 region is CASSTLGGQPQHF. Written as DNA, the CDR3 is TGTGCCAGTAGTACCCTGGGGGGGCAGCCCCAGCATTTT.

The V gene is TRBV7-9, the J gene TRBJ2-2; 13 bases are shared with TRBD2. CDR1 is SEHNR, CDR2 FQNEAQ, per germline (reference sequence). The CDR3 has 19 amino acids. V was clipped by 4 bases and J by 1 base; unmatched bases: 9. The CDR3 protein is CASSSPPTSGRRNTGELFF. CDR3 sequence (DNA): TGTGCCAGCAGCTCCCCCCCGACTAGCGGGAGGCGGAACACCGGGGAGCTGTTTTTT.

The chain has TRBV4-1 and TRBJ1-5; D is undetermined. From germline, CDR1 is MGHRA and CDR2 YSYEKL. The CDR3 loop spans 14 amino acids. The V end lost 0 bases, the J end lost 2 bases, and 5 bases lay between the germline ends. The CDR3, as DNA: TGCGCCAGCAGCCAAGAGAGGGGCAATCAGCCCCAGCATTTT. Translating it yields CASSQERGNQPQHF.

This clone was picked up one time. The CDR3 DNA is TGTGCCAGCAGCTATACTGGGGCCAACGTCCTGACTTTC. As protein: CASSYTGANVLTF. This chain uses TRBV11-2 with TRBJ2-6; no reliable D call. CDR3 length equals 13 residues. V shed 4 bases and J shed 2 bases, with 3 bases lying between them. In germline, CDR1 is SGHAT, CDR2 FQNNGV.

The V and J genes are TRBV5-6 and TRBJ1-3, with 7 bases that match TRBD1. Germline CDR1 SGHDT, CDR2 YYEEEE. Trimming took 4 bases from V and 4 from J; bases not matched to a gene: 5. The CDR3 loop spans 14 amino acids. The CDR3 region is CASSRRGQGNTIYF. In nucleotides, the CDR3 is TGTGCCAGCAGCCGCAGGGGACAGGGAAACACCATATATTTT.

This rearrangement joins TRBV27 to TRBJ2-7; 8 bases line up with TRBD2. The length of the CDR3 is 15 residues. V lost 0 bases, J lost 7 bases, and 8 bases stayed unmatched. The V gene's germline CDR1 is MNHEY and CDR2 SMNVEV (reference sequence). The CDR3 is CASSLSGTRRPEQYF. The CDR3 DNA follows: TGTGCCAGCAGTTTATCCGGGACTAGGCGACCAGAGCAGTACTTC.

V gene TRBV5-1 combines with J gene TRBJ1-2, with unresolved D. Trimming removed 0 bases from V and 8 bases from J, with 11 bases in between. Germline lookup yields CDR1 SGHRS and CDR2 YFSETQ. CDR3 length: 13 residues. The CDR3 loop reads CASSLGTKNGYTF. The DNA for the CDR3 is TGCGCCAGCAGCTTGGGGACTAAAAACGGCTACACCTTC.

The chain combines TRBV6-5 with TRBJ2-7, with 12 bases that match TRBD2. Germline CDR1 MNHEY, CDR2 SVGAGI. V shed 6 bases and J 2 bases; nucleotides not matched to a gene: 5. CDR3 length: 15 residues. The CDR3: CASRATSGGTYEQYF. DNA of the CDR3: TGTGCCAGCAGGGCGACTAGCGGGGGTACCTACGAGCAGTACTTC.

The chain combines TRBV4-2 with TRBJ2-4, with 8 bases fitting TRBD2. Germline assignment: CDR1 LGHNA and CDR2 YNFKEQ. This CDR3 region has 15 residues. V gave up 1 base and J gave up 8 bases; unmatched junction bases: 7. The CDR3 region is CASSQAGTSIDIQYF. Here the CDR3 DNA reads TGTGCCAGCAGCCAAGCCGGGACTAGTATAGACATTCAGTACTTC.